The 25 T cell receptor beta chains presented below share a single source sample, sequenced in a study of cytomegalovirus exposure and HLA in healthy donors. The method was immunoSEQ multiplex PCR; TCRdb's version includes in-frame clones alone and lacks a portion of them. The sample has approximately 39,000 clones, about 93% seen once. The sample taken for sequencing was PBMCs. The receptors were sampled from a man between 18 and 29 years old in good health and CMV-seronegative.

The J gene is TRBJ1-3, the V gene TRBV30; the D is unclear. The V end was cut by 4 bases, the J end by 7 bases, with 11 bases between. The germline CDR1 and CDR2 sequences are GTSNPN and SVGIG (reference sequence). The CDR3 spans 12 residues. CDR3 DNA sequence: TGTGCCTGGATCCTATCGATCAACACCATATATTTT. Translated, it gives CAWILSINTIYF.

The chain links TRBV6-6 to TRBJ1-2, with a possible D match to TRBD1 (6 bases). Germline V gives CDR1 MNHNY, CDR2 SVGAGI (reference sequence). Trimming took off 0 bases at V and 8 bases at J, with 13 bases between the two ends. CDR3 length: 14 amino acids. The CDR3 DNA sequence: TGTGCCAGCAGTTACTCACGGGGGGCGGAGGGCTACACCTTC. Its protein is CASSYSRGAEGYTF.

This CDR3 reads CASSRGNEAFF. The CDR3 bases are TGCGCCAGCTCAAGGGGCAATGAAGCTTTCTTT. The V and J genes are TRBV5-1 and TRBJ1-1; possible D gene TRBD1, 5 bases. CDR1 and CDR2 (germline): SGHRS, YFSETQ. The CDR3 is 11 residues long. V lost 7 bases, J lost 7 bases, and 11 bases lay in between.

The chain combines TRBV6-5 with TRBJ1-5; no firm D call. The germline V and J ends were trimmed by 0 bases and 3 bases, with 9 bases remaining between them. Looked up from germline, CDR1 is MNHEY and CDR2 is SVGAGI. CDR3 length equals 15 residues. The CDR3 region is CASSYSMYTNQPQHF. The CDR3 nucleotides read TGTGCCAGCAGTTACTCGATGTACACCAATCAGCCCCAGCATTTT.

The V call is TRBV9, the J call TRBJ2-2; 8 bases map to TRBD2. V gave up 2 bases and J gave up 0 bases; unmatched junction bases: 0. This CDR3 has 15 amino acids. Germline CDR1 reads SGDLS; CDR2 reads YYNGEE. The CDR3 here is CASSVGGANTGELFF. The CDR3 DNA sequence: TGTGCCAGCAGCGTCGGGGGGGCGAACACCGGGGAGCTGTTTTTT. Combining the CDR3 with reference TRBV9 and TRBJ2-2 gives the whole variable domain DSGVTQTPKHLITATGQRVTLRCSPRSGDLSVYWYQQSLDQGLQFLIQYYNGEERAKGNILERFSAQQFPDLHSELNLSSLELGDSALYFCASSVGGANTGELFFGEGSRLTVL.

The chain is built from TRBV19 and TRBJ2-7; 10 bases map to TRBD1. CDR3 length: 15 amino acids. Germline loops: CDR1 LNHDA, CDR2 SQIVND (reference sequence). With 2 bases clipped from V and 4 bases from J, the junction kept 5 bases outside the gene matches. CDR3 protein: CASSISGTGAYEQYF. CDR3 nucleotide sequence: TGTGCCAGTAGTATATCCGGGACAGGGGCTTACGAGCAGTACTTC.

The genes are TRBV27 and TRBJ2-1, with 7 nucleotides matching TRBD1. The CDR3 is 13 residues long. Germline V gives CDR1 MNHEY, CDR2 SMNVEV (reference sequence). Trimming at V came to 6 bases and at J to 6 bases, leaving 5 bases not matched to a gene. CDR3 amino acids: CASSPTGINEQFF. In nucleotides, the CDR3 is TGTGCCAGCAGCCCGACAGGGATCAATGAGCAGTTCTTC.

The V and J genes are TRBV11-3 and TRBJ2-7; D may be TRBD1 (6 bases). Trimming removed 0 bases from V and 6 bases from J, with 12 bases in between. The germline gives CDR1 SGHNT, CDR2 YENEEA. CDR3 length equals 14 residues. CDR3 coding DNA: TGTGCCAGCAGCTTAGAGGCCCAGGGGCGCGAGCAGTACTTC. It encodes CASSLEAQGREQYF. Using reference TRBV11-3 and TRBJ2-7 for the parts outside the CDR3, the full variable domain is EAGVVQSPRYKIIEKKQPVAFWCNPISGHNTLYWYLQNLGQGPELLIRYENEEAVDDSQLPKDRFSAERLKGVDSTLKIQPAELGDSAVYLCASSLEAQGREQYFGPGTRLTVT.

This chain links TRBV6-6 with TRBJ2-5; 8 bases are a match to TRBD1. CDR1 is MNHNY, CDR2 SVGAGI, per germline (reference sequence). The CDR3 contains 13 residues. The junction had 6 bases not matched to a gene; V was cut back by 6 bases and J by 6 bases. CDR3 sequence reads: CASRSGQGKTQYF. In DNA form, the CDR3 reads TGTGCCAGCAGGAGCGGACAGGGAAAGACCCAGTACTTC.

The chain employs TRBV4-1 and TRBJ1-5; D possibly corresponds to TRBD1 (5 bases). The CDR3 runs 17 residues. The V and J ends lost 4 bases and 1 base respectively, with 17 bases between them. The germline V gene encodes CDR1 MGHRA and CDR2 YSYEKL. Written as DNA, the CDR3 is TGCGCCAGCAGCCCGCGTCGGCAGGGTGAGAGCAATCAGCCCCAGCATTTT. This translates into CASSPRRQGESNQPQHF.

J is TRBJ2-7 and V is TRBV28; 8 bases are shared with TRBD1. Germline-derived CDR1 and CDR2 are MDHEN and SYDVKM. CDR3 length: 14 amino acids. Germline trimming cut 7 bases from V and 5 bases from J; bases unmatched to any gene: 10. The CDR3 loop reads CASTENRGFNEQYF. The CDR3 DNA is TGTGCCAGCACCGAAAACAGGGGGTTTAACGAGCAGTACTTC.

The rearrangement uses TRBV6-1 and TRBJ2-7, with TRBD2 matching 7 bases. This CDR3 has 15 amino acids. Germline V gives CDR1 MNHNS, CDR2 SASEGT. Trimming at V came to 2 bases and at J to 0 bases, leaving 4 bases not matched to a gene. The CDR3 reads CASSEYGTTSYEQYF. As DNA, the CDR3 is TGTGCCAGCAGTGAATATGGGACTACCTCCTACGAGCAGTACTTC.

The V and J genes are TRBV4-2 and TRBJ2-3; 8 nucleotides agree with TRBD2. Germline V gives CDR1 LGHNA, CDR2 YNFKEQ. The CDR3 sequence is 16 residues long. Trimming took 1 base from V and 5 from J; bases not matched to a gene: 8. The CDR3 region is CASSQADGLAGDTQYF. In DNA form, the CDR3 reads TGTGCCAGCAGCCAAGCCGACGGACTAGCAGGAGATACGCAGTATTTT.

This rearrangement joins TRBV6-4 to TRBJ1-5; a possible D gene is TRBD1 (5 bases). The germline V and J ends were trimmed by 5 bases and 0 bases, with 11 bases remaining between them. The germline V gene encodes CDR1 MRHNA and CDR2 SNTAGT. This CDR3 is 15 amino acids long. As DNA, the CDR3 is TGTGCCAGCAGTCGTTTACAGGCTAGCAATCAGCCCCAGCATTTT. Translated: CASSRLQASNQPQHF.

Written as DNA, the CDR3 is TGTGCCTGGAGCGACGGACTACCACTTAATGAAAAACTGTTTTTT. This sequence encodes CAWSDGLPLNEKLFF. This sequence joins TRBV30 and TRBJ1-4; D not certain. CDR3 length equals 15 residues. Trimming cost V 3 bases and J 4 bases, with 15 bases left between them. Looked up from germline, CDR1 is GTSNPN and CDR2 is SVGIG (reference sequence).

V usage is TRBV19 and J usage is TRBJ2-3; TRBD1 agrees at 7 bases. J gave up 3 bases and V 6 bases, and 9 bases lay outside the gene matches. CDR1 and CDR2 (germline): LNHDA, SQIVND (reference sequence). The CDR3 sequence is 15 residues long. CDR3 DNA: TGTGCCAGTAGACCCACAGGGGTGGTGACAGATACGCAGTATTTT. This encodes CASRPTGVVTDTQYF.

The rearrangement joins TRBV28 to TRBJ2-5; D is perhaps TRBD1 (6 bases). This CDR3 region has 15 residues. The germline V gene has CDR1 MDHEN and CDR2 SYDVKM. V shed 5 bases and J shed 1 base, with 14 bases lying between them. The CDR3 loop is CASSVAGDRQETQYF. The DNA of the CDR3 is TGTGCCAGCAGTGTCGCAGGGGATCGCCAAGAGACCCAGTACTTC.

This chain connects TRBV7-8 to TRBJ1-1; D not resolved. The germline V gene encodes CDR1 SGHVS and CDR2 FQNEAQ. V was clipped by 7 bases and J by 11 bases, with 14 bases between them. The CDR3 is 11 residues long. The CDR3 protein is CASTLGGLAFF. For the CDR3, the DNA is TGTGCCAGCACCCTCGGAGGATTGGCTTTCTTT.

This clone was seen only once. The chain couples TRBV30 to TRBJ1-2, with a possible D match to TRBD1 (6 bases). CDR1 is GTSNPN, CDR2 SVGIG, per germline (reference sequence). Trimming removed 8 bases from V and 4 bases from J, with 14 bases in between. The CDR3 extends over 12 amino acids. The CDR3 nucleotides read TGTGCCGGCCCGGGGACACCCTATGGCTACACCTTC. Amino acid sequence: CAGPGTPYGYTF.

V usage is TRBV10-3 and J usage is TRBJ2-2; TRBD1 aligns across 12 bases. J lost 2 bases, V lost 0 bases, and 4 bases had no gene match. Per the germline V gene, CDR1 is ENHRY and CDR2 is SYGVKD. CDR3 length: 18 residues. The CDR3 sequence is CAISESGTGGANTGELFF. The CDR3 DNA reads TGTGCCATCAGTGAGTCTGGGACAGGGGGCGCCAACACCGGGGAGCTGTTTTTT.

The V and J genes are TRBV9 and TRBJ1-2, with 9 bases aligning to TRBD1. The V segment lost 2 bases and the J segment 5 bases; nucleotides outside the gene matches: 10. The CDR3 is 16 amino acids. CDR1 SGDLS and CDR2 YYNGEE come from the germline V gene. CDR3 region: CASSVRIQGAGYGYTF. CDR3 bases: TGTGCCAGCAGCGTCCGTATACAGGGGGCCGGGTATGGCTACACCTTC.

The V gene is TRBV2, the J gene TRBJ1-2, with D possibly TRBD1 on 6 matching bases. Trimming shortened V by 3 bases and J by 7 bases, and 15 bases separated the two germline ends. CDR3 length: 14 residues. Germline V CDR1 and CDR2: SNHLY, FYNNEI. The CDR3 sequence is CASSDVSGHLGYTF. In nucleotides, the CDR3 is TGTGCCAGCAGTGATGTGTCGGGACACCTTGGCTACACCTTC.

The chain links TRBV4-1 to TRBJ1-5; tentatively, D is TRBD1 (5 bases). V lost 0 bases and J lost 9, with 18 bases in between. Per the germline V gene, CDR1 is MGHRA and CDR2 is YSYEKL. There are 16 residues in the CDR3. The CDR3 protein is CASSQDLMGQLRPQHF. CDR3 sequence (DNA): TGCGCCAGCAGCCAAGATCTCATGGGGCAATTGAGGCCCCAGCATTTT.

The chain recombines TRBV28 with TRBJ1-5; 7 positions match TRBD1. Trimming cost V 5 bases and J 0 bases; bases outside gene matches: 13. Germline lookup yields CDR1 MDHEN and CDR2 SYDVKM. This CDR3 contains 18 residues. CDR3 coding DNA: TGTGCCAGCAGTCAGGGGGTTGGGGAATTGAGTAGCAATCAGCCCCAGCATTTT. This sequence encodes CASSQGVGELSSNQPQHF.

V is TRBV5-1 and J is TRBJ2-7; possible D gene TRBD2, 6 bases. Trimming stripped 0 bases from V and 5 bases from J, with 12 bases between. CDR1 and CDR2 from the germline V gene are SGHRS and YFSETQ. The CDR3 is 14 residues long. The CDR3 protein is CASSLGPGGNEQYF. The CDR3 coding sequence is TGCGCCAGCAGCTTGGGGCCAGGAGGGAACGAGCAGTACTTC.